This record concerns one T cell receptor beta chain sequence. Compared with germline, one end of the junction differs, possibly owing to a read error. Original processing methods: Nucleated cell number was recorded as an estimate derived from reference gene primer amplification. Sequenced by immunoSEQ multiplex PCR; TCRdb stores in-frame clones only, minus some. From that table come the V and J calls and clone size; the DNA was used to work out D and trimming. The sample holds fewer than 350,000 clones, roughly nine tenths seen once. These data come from a study of blood T cell repertoires in COVID-19. Study details: Both acute and convalescent COVID-19 samples were obtained from the United States, Italy and Spain.

The CDR3 is made up of 15 amino acids. The germline CDR1 and CDR2 sequences are MGHRA and YSYEKL. The sequenced material came from peripheral blood. The sequence was collected from a woman aged 25 to 39 with COVID-19, enrolled during active disease. V and J are TRBV4-1 and TRBJ2-7; 8 positions match TRBD1. The CDR3 DNA reads TGCGCCAGCACCCAACGACAGGGGACGGGGTACGAGCAGTACTTC. It is translated as CASTQRQGTGYEQYF.